This passage covers 26 T cell receptor beta chains from one sample sequenced in a study of blood T cell repertoires in COVID-19 (dated by TCRdb to 2018 to 2020). The method was the immunoSEQ multiplex PCR assay. Sourced from immuneACCESS, this table was stored by TCRdb with only in-frame sequences that have V and J called. A share of the clones is absent; for the studies checked, an unresolved V gene accounts for under half, and the remainder has no known explanation. Present in this sample are about 220,000 clones, less than 85% of which were seen just once. 3% to 4% of the sample belongs to the ten largest clones. Sample: peripheral blood. The receptors derive from a woman of 80 years or more with acute or convalescent COVID-19.

The rearrangement links TRBV5-1 to TRBJ2-2, with 10 nucleotides matching TRBD2. The CDR3 is made up of 17 amino acids. V was clipped by 1 base and J by 3 bases; unmatched bases: 6. CDR1 is SGHRS, CDR2 YFSETQ, per germline. The CDR3 DNA reads TGCGCCAGCAGCTTGTGGCTAGCGGGGGTGCACACCGGGGAGCTGTTTTTT. Translated: CASSLWLAGVHTGELFF.

This chain connects TRBV19 to TRBJ2-3; the match to TRBD2 covers 7 bases. This CDR3 contains 17 residues. Germline CDR1 is LNHDA and CDR2 is SQIVND (reference sequence). V lost 3 bases and J lost 2; bases outside the gene matches: 11. CDR3 sequence reads: CASSIPRVRGITDTQYF. The DNA of the CDR3 is TGTGCCAGTAGTATCCCCAGGGTGCGGGGGATCACAGATACGCAGTATTTT.

The rearrangement uses TRBV3-1 (or the pseudogene TRBV3-2) and TRBJ1-4; D call uncertain. Trimming removed 4 bases from V and 7 bases from J, with 13 bases in between. This CDR3 contains 14 residues. Germline V gives CDR1 LGHDT, CDR2 YNNKEL (reference sequence). The CDR3 protein is CASSPPVEAEKLFF. CDR3 in DNA: TGTGCCAGCAGCCCTCCGGTGGAGGCTGAAAAACTGTTTTTT.

This clone has more than one count but fewer than ten. For the CDR3, the DNA is TGTGCCAGCAGCATTGGACTAGCGGCGCTTTCCTACGAGCAGTACTTC. Encoded protein: CASSIGLAALSYEQYF. The chain recombines TRBV5-5 with TRBJ2-7, with 10 bases identical to TRBD2. The CDR3 runs 16 residues. Germline loops: CDR1 SGHKS, CDR2 YYEKEE (reference sequence). The V gene end was trimmed by 4 bases and the J gene end by 1 base; junction bases not matched to a gene: 8. Looking up the rest from reference TRBV5-5 and TRBJ2-7 gives the full variable domain: DAGVTQSPTHLIKTRGQQVTLRCSPISGHKSVSWYQQVLGQGPQFIFQYYEKEERGRGNFPDRFSARQFPNYSSELNVNALLLGDSALYLCASSIGLAALSYEQYFGPGTRLTVT.

The genes are TRBV3-1 (or the pseudogene TRBV3-2) and TRBJ1-1; D ambiguous. Trimming removed 5 bases at V and 5 bases at J, with 15 bases between. Germline V gives CDR1 LGHDT, CDR2 YNNKEL (reference sequence). The CDR3 has 14 amino acids. For the CDR3, the DNA is TGTGCCAGCAGCATGCCCGGGAGACGGACTGAAGCTTTCTTT. This encodes CASSMPGRRTEAFF.

V gene TRBV3-1 (or the pseudogene TRBV3-2) combines with J gene TRBJ2-4, with TRBD1 matching 8 bases. CDR3 length: 17 residues. The germline V gene encodes CDR1 LGHDT and CDR2 YNNKEL (reference sequence). After removal of 4 bases from V and 0 bases from J, the junction contained 8 bases not matched to a gene. The CDR3 sequence: CASSPAGGGVAKNIQYF. The CDR3 DNA reads as TGTGCCAGCAGCCCCGCAGGGGGCGGGGTAGCCAAAAACATTCAGTACTTC.

A single count supports this clone. This CDR3 is CASSSQGAGNQPQHF. CDR3 DNA sequence: TGTGCCAGCAGCTCCCAGGGGGCTGGGAATCAGCCCCAGCATTTT. V usage is TRBV9 and J usage is TRBJ1-5; 8 bases match TRBD1. There are 15 residues in the CDR3. The trim removed 4 bases at V and 4 bases at J, leaving 7 bases unmatched. Germline assignment: CDR1 SGDLS and CDR2 YYNGEE.

The chain joins TRBV18 to TRBJ1-3; possible D gene TRBD1, 5 bases. This CDR3 contains 14 residues. Between the trimmed V and J ends, which lost 6 bases and 2 bases, there was a span of 11 bases. Germline CDR1 KGHSH, CDR2 LQKENI. CDR3 in DNA: TGTGCCAGCTCGCTTGGACACACTGGAAACACCATATATTTT. Its protein product is CASSLGHTGNTIYF.

The chain links TRBV25-1 to TRBJ2-7; tentatively, D is TRBD1 (5 bases). The CDR3 loop spans 17 amino acids. The V and J ends lost 3 bases and 2 bases respectively, with 20 bases between them. CDR1 and CDR2 (germline): MGHDK, SYGVNS. CDR3 in amino acids: CASSDPTEYTTTYEQYF. The DNA for the CDR3 is TGTGCCAGCAGTGACCCGACAGAATATACTACGACCTACGAGCAGTACTTC.

The chain joins TRBV4-3 to TRBJ1-2; 7 bases are shared with TRBD1. J was trimmed by 4 bases and V by 1 base; bases with no gene match: 9. The CDR3 consists of 16 residues. CDR1 and CDR2 (germline): LGHNA, YSLEER. The CDR3 here is CASSQAPGQSIYGYTF. CDR3 nucleotide sequence: TGCGCCAGCAGCCAAGCCCCGGGACAGTCGATCTATGGCTACACCTTC.

Notes on this clone: Other DNA sequences in this specimen translate into the identical CDR3. The rearrangement links TRBV12-3 or TRBV12-4 to TRBJ1-2, with D tentatively TRBD1 (5 bases). The CDR3 sequence is 13 residues long. Trimming stripped 2 bases from V and 4 bases from J, with 8 bases between. The CDR3 here is CASSLQGSYGYTF. CDR3 nucleotide sequence: TGTGCCAGCAGTTTACAGGGATCCTATGGCTACACCTTC.

The chain employs TRBV4-3 and TRBJ1-4; no reliable D call. Germline CDR1 and CDR2: LGHNA and YSLEER. The V gene lost 0 bases and the J gene lost 7 bases, with 12 bases spanning the gap. CDR3 length equals 15 residues. In DNA, the CDR3 is TGCGCCAGCAGCCAAGACTCCGGGTATGGTGAAAAACTGTTTTTT. It specifies CASSQDSGYGEKLFF.

Turning to this clone: It is unclear where the CDR3 begins or ends on the DNA, so no DNA is shown, and the CDR3 is as TCRdb lists it. This chain joins TRBV6-5 and TRBJ1-5; the table gives TRBD1 as D, unverified against the DNA. The CDR3 has 15 residues if both end residues are counted. Germline V CDR1 and CDR2: MNHEY, SVGAGI. The CDR3 region is CASSSSTGRDQPQHF.

The CDR3 here is CASSLGHSGGASEQYF. CDR3 bases: TGTGCCAGCAGCTTAGGGCATAGCGGGGGGGCATCCGAGCAGTACTTC. The chain recombines TRBV11-2 with TRBJ2-7; 11 nucleotides agree with TRBD2. Germline CDR1 SGHAT, CDR2 FQNNGV. This CDR3 spans 16 amino acids. The V segment lost 1 base and the J segment 6 bases; nucleotides outside the gene matches: 8.

The rearrangement links TRBV2 to TRBJ2-5, with a tentative D call TRBD2 (5 bases). Germline V CDR1 and CDR2: SNHLY, FYNNEI. With 8 bases removed from V and 5 bases from J, the gap between germline ends came to 24 bases. The CDR3 totals 16 residues. CDR3 residues: CASGQVVRGSEETQYF. CDR3 sequence (DNA): TGTGCCAGCGGCCAGGTGGTGCGTGGGAGTGAGGAGACCCAGTACTTC. Variable domain in full (rest from reference TRBV2 and TRBJ2-5): EPEVTQTPSHQVTQMGQEVILRCVPISNHLYFYWYRQILGQKVEFLVSFYNNEISEKSEIFDDQFSVERPDGSNFTLKIRSTKLEDSAMYFCASGQVVRGSEETQYFGPGTRLLVL.

The V gene is TRBV25-1, the J gene TRBJ1-5; D remains unclear. V was shortened by 4 bases and J by 2 bases, with 9 bases between the two germline ends. This CDR3 spans 14 amino acids. Germline V gives CDR1 MGHDK, CDR2 SYGVNS. CDR3 nucleotide sequence: TGTGCCAGCAGTGCCGTTACGGGCAATCAGCCCCAGCATTTT. Amino acids: CASSAVTGNQPQHF.

The chain has TRBV7-8 and TRBJ1-5; weak D call: TRBD1 (6 bases). Trimming removed 4 bases at V and 1 base at J, with 11 bases between. The germline gives CDR1 SGHVS, CDR2 FQNEAQ. The CDR3 totals 15 residues. The CDR3 loop is CASSYTGLSNQPQHF. CDR3 nucleotides: TGTGCCAGCAGCTACACAGGGTTGAGCAATCAGCCCCAGCATTTT.

Note on this clone: A much larger clone is a single base away; this may be a read error. The sample has other DNA sequences that encode this CDR3 too. V is TRBV2 and J is TRBJ2-5; D is undetermined. Germline CDR1 and CDR2: SNHLY and FYNNEI. CDR3 size: 11 residues. The V end lost 6 bases, the J end lost 4 bases, and 6 bases lay between the germline ends. CDR3 sequence: CASSPLETQYF. The CDR3 coding sequence is TGTGCCAGCAGCCCCTTAGAGACCCAGTACTTC.

The chain couples TRBV5-1 to TRBJ2-1; 8 positions match TRBD1. The V gene's germline CDR1 is SGHRS and CDR2 YFSETQ. The V gene end was trimmed by 3 bases and the J gene end by 6 bases; junction bases not matched to a gene: 17. The CDR3 contains 18 residues. The CDR3 bases are TGCGCCAGCAGCTCCTTTGAATTTGGGACAGGAGGGTCCAATGAGCAGTTCTTC. Protein product: CASSSFEFGTGGSNEQFF. The variable domain in full, with the rest retrieved from reference TRBV5-1 and TRBJ2-1, is KAGVTQTPRYLIKTRGQQVTLSCSPISGHRSVSWYQQTPGQGLQFLFEYFSETQRNKGNFPGRFSGRQFSNSRSEMNVSTLELGDSALYLCASSSFEFGTGGSNEQFFGPGTRLTVL.

This clone showed up just once. This chain uses TRBV9 with TRBJ1-3; D is undetermined. CDR1 is SGDLS and CDR2 is YYNGEE in the germline V gene. The CDR3 spans 16 residues. Trimming shortened V by 0 bases and J by 2 bases, and 12 bases separated the two germline ends. This CDR3 reads CASSVDHSRTGNTIYF. The CDR3 DNA sequence: TGTGCCAGCAGCGTAGATCACAGTCGGACTGGAAACACCATATATTTT. Together with reference TRBV9 and TRBJ1-3, the CDR3 gives the full variable domain: DSGVTQTPKHLITATGQRVTLRCSPRSGDLSVYWYQQSLDQGLQFLIQYYNGEERAKGNILERFSAQQFPDLHSELNLSSLELGDSALYFCASSVDHSRTGNTIYFGEGSWLTVV.

This rearrangement joins TRBV7-3 to TRBJ1-6, with 8 bases aligning to TRBD1. Looked up from germline, CDR1 is SGHTA and CDR2 is FQGTGA. The CDR3 is 14 amino acids. V trimming: 4 bases; J trimming: 5 bases; junction bases outside the gene matches: 1. CDR3: CASSSDRDNSPLHF. CDR3 nucleotide sequence: TGTGCCAGCAGCTCGGACAGGGATAATTCACCCCTCCACTTT.

This clone was seen once. The chain combines TRBV5-4 with TRBJ2-3; D unclear. Germline V gene lookup returns CDR1 SGHNT and CDR2 YYREEE (reference sequence). Trimming left V 0 bases short and J 0 bases short, with 5 bases between. The CDR3 is 14 residues long. For the CDR3, the DNA is TGTGCCAGCAGCTTGGACAGTAGCACAGATACGCAGTATTTT. Translating gives CASSLDSSTDTQYF.

The chain uses TRBV5-8 and TRBJ1-2; D might be TRBD1 (5 bases). Germline CDR1 and CDR2: SGHTS and YDEGEE. The CDR3 consists of 16 residues. Trimming stripped 4 bases from V and 2 bases from J, with 18 bases between. CDR3 loop: CASSARLGGRNYGYTF. The CDR3 DNA follows: TGTGCCAGCAGCGCCCGCCTGGGGGGAAGGAACTATGGCTACACCTTC.

The J gene is TRBJ1-2, the V gene TRBV29-1; D perhaps matches TRBD1 (6 bases). This CDR3 spans 14 amino acids. Trimming left V 5 bases short and J 8 bases short, with 21 bases between. Germline V gives CDR1 SQVTM, CDR2 ANQGSEA. The CDR3 sequence is CSVWGFGGARGYTF. CDR3 DNA sequence: TGCAGCGTTTGGGGATTTGGGGGGGCGCGAGGCTACACCTTC.

The chain employs TRBV6-5 and TRBJ1-5; TRBD1 agrees at 7 bases. CDR3 length: 16 amino acids. Germline-derived CDR1 and CDR2 are MNHEY and SVGAGI. V lost 0 bases to trimming and J lost 1 base; unmatched junction nucleotides: 3. This CDR3 reads CASSYSTGSSNQPQHF. DNA for the CDR3: TGTGCCAGCAGTTACTCGACAGGGAGCAGCAATCAGCCCCAGCATTTT.

The gene calls are TRBV28 and TRBJ2-7; D uncertain. Looked up from germline, CDR1 is MDHEN and CDR2 is SYDVKM. The CDR3 loop spans 14 amino acids. Trimming took 3 bases from V and 1 from J, leaving 10 bases between them. CDR3 sequence (DNA): TGTGCCAGCAGTTTGGGCAGCCCGTCCTACGAGCAGTACTTC. This gives the protein CASSLGSPSYEQYF.